This T cell receptor (beta chain) came from a study of blood T cell repertoires in COVID-19. Study background: From T cells, B-cell-depleted T cells, or PBMCs came the material, which was cDNA or gDNA.

Repertoires were generated with immunoSEQ multiplex PCR, while TCRdb's copy carries only in-frame clones and drops some. The data contain approximately 300,000 clones, 90% of them seen just once; the ten biggest clones take up under 1.1%. The CDR3 sequence is 17 residues long. J lost 0 bases, V lost 4 bases, and 7 bases had no gene match. Germline-derived CDR1 and CDR2 are LGHDT and YNNKEL (reference sequence). Seattle participants joined during active infection and were tracked over time. This receptor was taken from a woman aged 40 to 50 with COVID-19, enrolled during active disease. The chain carries TRBV3-1 (or the pseudogene TRBV3-2) and TRBJ1-3; 9 bases fit TRBD1. The sequencing sample was made of peripheral blood. CDR3: CASSPRGTGYSGNTIYF. CDR3 bases: TGTGCCAGCAGCCCCCGGGGGACAGGGTACTCTGGAAACACCATATATTTT.